The 8 T cell receptor beta chains presented below share a single source sample, sequenced in a study of beta chain features in type 1 diabetes. General study points: Moderate yet significant TCRB CDR3 shortening was seen in Type 1 diabetes patients in all four CD4+ subsets.

The study reverse transcribed the entire isolated RNA, so it sequenced expressed TCRB transcripts. Measured with immunoSEQ multiplex PCR; TCRdb has only the in-frame clones, and not every one. The table lists some 140,000 clones, 9% of them singletons. These TCRs are of unknown antigen specificity. Sequenced input: central memory CD4+ T cells from blood. These receptors were taken from a man aged 25 to 40 with type 1 diabetes.

The chain carries TRBV18 and TRBJ1-2; D is possibly TRBD1 (5 bases). Germline V gene sequence: CDR1 KGHSH, CDR2 LQKENI. This CDR3 spans 11 amino acids. V lost 5 bases, J lost 6 bases, and 7 bases lay in between. In DNA form, the CDR3 reads TGTGCCAGCTCAAAAGGGGATGGCTACACCTTC. It encodes CASSKGDGYTF.

J is TRBJ1-2 and V is TRBV2; a possible D gene is TRBD1 (5 bases). CDR3 length: 14 amino acids. Per the germline V gene, CDR1 is SNHLY and CDR2 is FYNNEI. The V gene lost 4 bases and the J gene lost 8 bases, with 17 bases spanning the gap. Here the CDR3 reads CASSGAAGVGGYTF. The CDR3 region has the DNA TGTGCCAGCAGTGGGGCGGCGGGGGTCGGCGGCTACACCTTC.

The rearrangement links TRBV11-2 to TRBJ2-1; 7 bases are shared with TRBD1. Germline trimming cut 2 bases from V and 5 bases from J; bases unmatched to any gene: 3. Germline V gene sequence: CDR1 SGHAT, CDR2 FQNNGV. CDR3 size: 14 residues. CDR3 in amino acids: CASSLRQGNNEQFF. The CDR3 coding sequence is TGTGCCAGCAGCTTAAGACAGGGCAACAATGAGCAGTTCTTC.

This chain links TRBV5-4 with TRBJ2-7; tentatively, D is TRBD1 (5 bases). Germline CDR1 reads SGHNT; CDR2 reads YYREEE (reference sequence). The CDR3 runs to 13 residues. V was trimmed by 4 bases and J by 4 bases, leaving 12 bases between them. CDR3 nucleotides: TGTGCCAGCAGCCAGCATCAGGGTTACGAGCAGTACTTC. Amino acids: CASSQHQGYEQYF.

This clone was observed at least ten times. Other DNA sequences in this specimen translate into the identical CDR3. The genes are TRBV18 and TRBJ1-2, with TRBD1 matching 7 bases. The CDR3 loop spans 14 amino acids. The germline gives CDR1 KGHSH, CDR2 LQKENI. The junction had 5 bases not matched to a gene; V was cut back by 5 bases and J by 2 bases. The CDR3 reads CASSGPGQNYGYTF. CDR3 DNA sequence: TGTGCCAGCTCAGGACCGGGACAGAACTATGGCTACACCTTC.

This clone was detected a few times. The chain combines TRBV5-1 with TRBJ1-2; the match to TRBD1 covers 8 bases. The J segment lost 6 bases and the V segment lost 2 bases, leaving 3 bases of the junction unmatched. Germline V gene lookup returns CDR1 SGHRS and CDR2 YFSETQ. CDR3 length equals 13 residues. Here the CDR3 DNA reads TGCGCCAGCAGCTTCCCGACAGGGGATGGCTACACCTTC. Amino acids: CASSFPTGDGYTF.

This clone was recorded a few times. This chain connects TRBV12-5 to TRBJ2-2; weak D call: TRBD2 (6 bases). The CDR3 is made up of 14 amino acids. V was clipped by 5 bases and J by 1 base, with 8 bases between them. Germline V gene lookup returns CDR1 LGHNT and CDR2 FRNRAP. CDR3 in DNA: TGTGCTAGTGGTGGAGGGAGGAACACCGGGGAGCTGTTTTTT. It is translated as CASGGGRNTGELFF.

The sample holds a few counts of this clone. The V gene is TRBV7-9, the J gene TRBJ2-5; D perhaps matches TRBD2 (5 bases). Germline V gene sequence: CDR1 SEHNR, CDR2 FQNEAQ (reference sequence). This CDR3 region has 17 residues. V was cut by 5 bases and J by 5 bases, with 24 bases left in between. CDR3 in DNA: TGTGCCAGCAGCCCCTCCGGCGTTACGGACTCCTTGGAGACCCAGTACTTC. This codes for CASSPSGVTDSLETQYF.